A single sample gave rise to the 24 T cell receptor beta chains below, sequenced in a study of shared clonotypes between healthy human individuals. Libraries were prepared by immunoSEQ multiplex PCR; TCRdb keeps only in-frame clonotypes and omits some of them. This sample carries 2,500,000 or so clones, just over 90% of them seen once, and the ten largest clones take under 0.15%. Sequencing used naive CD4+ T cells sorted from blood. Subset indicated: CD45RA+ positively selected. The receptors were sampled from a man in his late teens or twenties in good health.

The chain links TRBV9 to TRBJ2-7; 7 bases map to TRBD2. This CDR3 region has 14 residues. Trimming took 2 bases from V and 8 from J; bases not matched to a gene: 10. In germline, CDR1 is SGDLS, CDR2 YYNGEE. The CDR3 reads CASSVAGDGVKQYF. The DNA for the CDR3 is TGTGCCAGCAGCGTGGCGGGAGATGGGGTAAAGCAGTACTTC.

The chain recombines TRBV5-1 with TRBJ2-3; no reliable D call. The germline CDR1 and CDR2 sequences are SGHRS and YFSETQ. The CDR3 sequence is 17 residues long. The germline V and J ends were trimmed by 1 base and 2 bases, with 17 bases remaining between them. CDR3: CASSLYGSGGSTDTQYF. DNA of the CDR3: TGCGCCAGCAGCTTGTACGGCTCGGGCGGTTCCACAGATACGCAGTATTTT.

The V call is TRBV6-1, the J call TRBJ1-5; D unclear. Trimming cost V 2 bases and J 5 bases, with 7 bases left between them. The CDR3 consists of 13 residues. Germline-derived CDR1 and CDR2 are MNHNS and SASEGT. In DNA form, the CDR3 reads TGTGCCAGCAGTGAAATGTCCGATCAGCCCCAGCATTTT. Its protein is CASSEMSDQPQHF.

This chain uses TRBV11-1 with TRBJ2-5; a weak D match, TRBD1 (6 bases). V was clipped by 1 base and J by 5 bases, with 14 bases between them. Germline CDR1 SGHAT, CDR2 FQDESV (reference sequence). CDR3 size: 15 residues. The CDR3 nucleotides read TGTGCCAGCAGCTTAGACGGGACATTGGCGGAGACCCAGTACTTC. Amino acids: CASSLDGTLAETQYF.

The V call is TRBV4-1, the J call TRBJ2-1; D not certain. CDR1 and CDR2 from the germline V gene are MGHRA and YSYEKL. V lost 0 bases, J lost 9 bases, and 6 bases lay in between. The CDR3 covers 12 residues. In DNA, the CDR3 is TGCGCCAGCAGCCAAGAATGGGGTGAGCAGTTCTTC. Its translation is CASSQEWGEQFF.

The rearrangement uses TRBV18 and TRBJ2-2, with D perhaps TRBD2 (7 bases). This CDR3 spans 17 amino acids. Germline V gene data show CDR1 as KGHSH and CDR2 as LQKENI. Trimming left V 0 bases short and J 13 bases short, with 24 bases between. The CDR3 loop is CASSPPRGGGTSALLFF. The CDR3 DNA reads TGTGCCAGCTCACCACCAAGAGGGGGTGGAACTAGCGCTTTGCTGTTTTTT. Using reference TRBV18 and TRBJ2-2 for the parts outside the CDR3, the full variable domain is NAGVMQNPRHLVRRRGQEARLRCSPMKGHSHVYWYRQLPEEGLKFMVYLQKENIIDESGMPKERFSAEFPKEGPSILRIQQVVRGDSAAYFCASSPPRGGGTSALLFFGEGSRLTVL.

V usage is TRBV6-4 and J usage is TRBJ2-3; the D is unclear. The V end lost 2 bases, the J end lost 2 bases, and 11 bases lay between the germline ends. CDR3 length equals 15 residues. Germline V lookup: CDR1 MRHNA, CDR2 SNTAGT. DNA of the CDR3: TGTGCCAGCAGTGACCAACCGGGCTTCACAGATACGCAGTATTTT. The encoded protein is CASSDQPGFTDTQYF.

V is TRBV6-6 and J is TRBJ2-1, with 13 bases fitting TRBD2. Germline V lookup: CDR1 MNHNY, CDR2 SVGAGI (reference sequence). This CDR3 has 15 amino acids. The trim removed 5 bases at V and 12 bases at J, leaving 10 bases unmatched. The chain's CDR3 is CASSHTSGRGVGQFF. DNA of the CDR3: TGTGCCAGCAGTCATACTAGCGGGAGGGGGGTCGGGCAGTTCTTC.

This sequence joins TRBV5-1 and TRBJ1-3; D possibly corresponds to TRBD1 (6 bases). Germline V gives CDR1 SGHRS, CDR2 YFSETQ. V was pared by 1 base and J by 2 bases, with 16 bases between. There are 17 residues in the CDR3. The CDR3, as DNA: TGCGCCAGCAGCTTGTGGTTTTCGGGGGCTCCTGGAAACACCATATATTTT. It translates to CASSLWFSGAPGNTIYF. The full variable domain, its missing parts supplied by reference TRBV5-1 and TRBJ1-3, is KAGVTQTPRYLIKTRGQQVTLSCSPISGHRSVSWYQQTPGQGLQFLFEYFSETQRNKGNFPGRFSGRQFSNSRSEMNVSTLELGDSALYLCASSLWFSGAPGNTIYFGEGSWLTVV.

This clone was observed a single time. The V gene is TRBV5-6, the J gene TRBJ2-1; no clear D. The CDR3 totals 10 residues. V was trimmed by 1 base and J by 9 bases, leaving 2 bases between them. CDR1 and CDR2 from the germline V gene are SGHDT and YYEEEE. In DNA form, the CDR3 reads TGTGCCAGCAGCTTGACTGAGCAGTTCTTC. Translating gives CASSLTEQFF.

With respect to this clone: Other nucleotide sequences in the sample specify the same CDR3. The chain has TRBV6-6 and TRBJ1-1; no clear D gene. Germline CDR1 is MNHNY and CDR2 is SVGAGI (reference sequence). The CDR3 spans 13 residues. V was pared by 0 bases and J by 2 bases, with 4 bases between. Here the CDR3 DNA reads TGTGCCAGCAGTTACTCCAGTAACACTGAAGCTTTCTTT. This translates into CASSYSSNTEAFF.

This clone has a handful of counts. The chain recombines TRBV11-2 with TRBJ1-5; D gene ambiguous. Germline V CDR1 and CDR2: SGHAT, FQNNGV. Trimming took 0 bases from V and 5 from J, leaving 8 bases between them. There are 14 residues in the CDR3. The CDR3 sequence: CASSLDGSYQPQHF. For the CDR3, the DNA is TGTGCCAGCAGCTTAGACGGATCATATCAGCCCCAGCATTTT.

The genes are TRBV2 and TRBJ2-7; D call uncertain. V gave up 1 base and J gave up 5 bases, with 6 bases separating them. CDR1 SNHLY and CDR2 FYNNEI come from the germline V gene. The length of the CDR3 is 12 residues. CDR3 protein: CASSEGGHEQYF. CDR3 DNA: TGTGCCAGCAGTGAAGGAGGCCACGAGCAGTACTTC. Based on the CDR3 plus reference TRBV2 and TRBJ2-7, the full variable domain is EPEVTQTPSHQVTQMGQEVILRCVPISNHLYFYWYRQILGQKVEFLVSFYNNEISEKSEIFDDQFSVERPDGSNFTLKIRSTKLEDSAMYFCASSEGGHEQYFGPGTRLTVT.

CDR3 bases: TGTGCCAGCAGTCCACAACTCAATCAGCCCCAGCATTTT. The encoded protein is CASSPQLNQPQHF. The genes are TRBV27 and TRBJ1-5; D is undetermined. Deletions cut 5 bases from V and 3 bases from J, with 8 bases between. Germline CDR1 is MNHEY and CDR2 is SMNVEV (reference sequence). This CDR3 contains 13 residues.

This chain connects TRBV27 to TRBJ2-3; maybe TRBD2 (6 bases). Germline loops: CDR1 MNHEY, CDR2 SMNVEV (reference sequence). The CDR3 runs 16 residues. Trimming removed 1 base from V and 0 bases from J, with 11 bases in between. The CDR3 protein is CASSLFGGVSTDTQYF. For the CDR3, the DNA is TGTGCCAGCAGTTTATTTGGCGGGGTTAGCACAGATACGCAGTATTTT.

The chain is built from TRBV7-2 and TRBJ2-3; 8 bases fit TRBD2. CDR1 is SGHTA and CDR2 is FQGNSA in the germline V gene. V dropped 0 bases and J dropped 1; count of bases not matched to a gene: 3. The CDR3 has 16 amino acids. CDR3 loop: CASSLALLAGTDTQYF. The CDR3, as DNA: TGTGCCAGCAGCTTAGCTTTACTAGCGGGCACAGATACGCAGTATTTT.

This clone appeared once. CDR3 amino acids: CAISATASSYNEQFF. Written as DNA, the CDR3 is TGTGCCATCAGTGCCACCGCAAGCTCCTACAATGAGCAGTTCTTC. This sequence joins TRBV10-3 and TRBJ2-1, with D uncertain. The CDR3 covers 15 residues. V lost 4 bases, J lost 0 bases, and 10 bases lay in between. CDR1 ENHRY and CDR2 SYGVKD come from the germline V gene.

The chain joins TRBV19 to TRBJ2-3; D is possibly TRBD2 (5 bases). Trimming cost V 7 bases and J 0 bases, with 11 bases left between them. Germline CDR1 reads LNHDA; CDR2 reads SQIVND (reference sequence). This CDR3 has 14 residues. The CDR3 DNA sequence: TGTGCCAGTAAAGCGACTACTAGCACAGATACGCAGTATTTT. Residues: CASKATTSTDTQYF.

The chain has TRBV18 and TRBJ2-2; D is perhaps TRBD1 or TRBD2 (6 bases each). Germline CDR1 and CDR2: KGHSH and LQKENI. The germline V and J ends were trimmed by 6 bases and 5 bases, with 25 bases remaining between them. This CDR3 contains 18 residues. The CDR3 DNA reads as TGTGCCAGCTCGCTAGGCCCCCCCATGGGGGGCAAGACCGGGGAGCTGTTTTTT. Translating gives CASSLGPPMGGKTGELFF.

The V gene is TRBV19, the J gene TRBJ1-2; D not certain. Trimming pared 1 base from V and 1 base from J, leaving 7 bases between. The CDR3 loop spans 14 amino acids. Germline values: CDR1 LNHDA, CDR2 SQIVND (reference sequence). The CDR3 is CASSIVGINYGYTF. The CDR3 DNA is TGTGCCAGTAGTATAGTAGGGATTAACTATGGCTACACCTTC.

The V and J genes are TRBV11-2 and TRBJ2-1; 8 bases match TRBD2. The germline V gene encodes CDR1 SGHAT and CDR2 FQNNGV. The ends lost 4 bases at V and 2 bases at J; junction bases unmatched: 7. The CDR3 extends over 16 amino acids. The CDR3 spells CASSSPRGGPYNEQFF. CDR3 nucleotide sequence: TGTGCCAGCAGCTCCCCCCGCGGGGGGCCCTACAATGAGCAGTTCTTC.

The CDR3 sequence is CASSETPGQVIVDTQYF. CDR3 DNA sequence: TGTGCCAGCAGCGAAACTCCCGGACAGGTGATTGTAGATACGCAGTATTTT. The J gene is TRBJ2-3, the V gene TRBV9; 7 nucleotides agree with TRBD1. This CDR3 region has 17 residues. Looked up from germline, CDR1 is SGDLS and CDR2 is YYNGEE. The ends lost 3 bases at V and 5 bases at J; junction bases unmatched: 15.

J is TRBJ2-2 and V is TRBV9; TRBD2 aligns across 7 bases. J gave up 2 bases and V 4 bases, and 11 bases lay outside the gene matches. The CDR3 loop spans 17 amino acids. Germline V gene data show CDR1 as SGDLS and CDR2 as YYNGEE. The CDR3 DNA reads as TGTGCCAGCAGCAGAGACAGACTAGCTATTAACACCGGGGAGCTGTTTTTT. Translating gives CASSRDRLAINTGELFF.

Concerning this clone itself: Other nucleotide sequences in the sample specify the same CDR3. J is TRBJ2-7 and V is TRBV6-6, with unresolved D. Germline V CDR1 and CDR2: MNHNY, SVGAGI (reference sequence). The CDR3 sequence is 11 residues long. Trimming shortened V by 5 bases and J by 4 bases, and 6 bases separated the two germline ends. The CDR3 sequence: CASSTTYEQYF. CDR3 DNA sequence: TGTGCCAGCAGTACAACGTACGAGCAGTACTTC.